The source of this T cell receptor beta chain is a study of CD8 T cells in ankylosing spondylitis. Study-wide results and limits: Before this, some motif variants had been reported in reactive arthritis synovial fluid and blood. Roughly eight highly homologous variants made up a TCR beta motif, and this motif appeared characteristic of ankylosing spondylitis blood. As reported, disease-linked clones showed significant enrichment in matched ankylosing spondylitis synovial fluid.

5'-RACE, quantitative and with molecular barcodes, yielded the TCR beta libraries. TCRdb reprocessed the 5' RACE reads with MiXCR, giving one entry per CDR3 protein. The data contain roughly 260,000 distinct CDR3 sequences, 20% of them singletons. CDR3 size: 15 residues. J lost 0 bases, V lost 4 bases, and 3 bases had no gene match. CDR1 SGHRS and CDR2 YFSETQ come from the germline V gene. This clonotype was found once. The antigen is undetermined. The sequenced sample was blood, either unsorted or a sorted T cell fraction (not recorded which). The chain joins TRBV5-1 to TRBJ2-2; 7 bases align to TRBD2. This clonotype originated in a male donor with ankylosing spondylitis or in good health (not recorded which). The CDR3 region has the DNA TGCGCCAGCAGCACTAGCGTAGCGAACACCGGGGAGCTGTTTTTT. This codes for CASSTSVANTGELFF.